The T cell receptor beta chain under discussion was sequenced for a study of T cells after yellow fever vaccination. About the research overall: Any fraction with a low cell number was prepared using SMART-Seq v4 Ultra Low Input.

One entry per CDR3 protein results from TCRdb running MiXCR on the 5' RACE reads. This table has 250,000 to 300,000 distinct CDR3 sequences, roughly 5.2% appearing once. As regards this clonotype: Its matching antigen is unknown.

Study findings and constraints: In post-booster samples, most primary-vaccination clones reappeared (just under 97% CD4, nearly 90% CD8).

The V and J ends lost 4 bases and 3 bases respectively, with 9 bases between them. The CDR3 spans 13 residues. Germline V gives CDR1 SGHTA, CDR2 FQGNSA. Material: CD4+ T cells sorted from PBMCs, obtained on the day of the yellow fever booster vaccination. The chain has TRBV7-2 and TRBJ2-5; D is ambiguous. The TCR comes from a man younger than 30 who received the YFV17D yellow fever vaccine. The CDR3: CASSSYVEETQYF. The CDR3 DNA reads as TGTGCCAGCAGCTCATACGTGGAAGAGACCCAGTACTTC.